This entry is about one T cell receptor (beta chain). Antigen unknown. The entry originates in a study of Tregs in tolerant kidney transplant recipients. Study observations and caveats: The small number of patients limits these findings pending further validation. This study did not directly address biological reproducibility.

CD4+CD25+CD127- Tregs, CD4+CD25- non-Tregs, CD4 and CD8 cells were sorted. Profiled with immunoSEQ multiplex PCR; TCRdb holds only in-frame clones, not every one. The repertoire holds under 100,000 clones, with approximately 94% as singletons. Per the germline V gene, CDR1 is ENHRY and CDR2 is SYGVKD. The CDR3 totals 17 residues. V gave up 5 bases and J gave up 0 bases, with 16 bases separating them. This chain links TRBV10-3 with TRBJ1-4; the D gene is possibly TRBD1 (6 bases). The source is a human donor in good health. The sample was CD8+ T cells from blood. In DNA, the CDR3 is TGTGCCATCAGTAAGGACAGCCTTTATCCAACTAATGAAAAACTGTTTTTT. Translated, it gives CAISKDSLYPTNEKLFF.